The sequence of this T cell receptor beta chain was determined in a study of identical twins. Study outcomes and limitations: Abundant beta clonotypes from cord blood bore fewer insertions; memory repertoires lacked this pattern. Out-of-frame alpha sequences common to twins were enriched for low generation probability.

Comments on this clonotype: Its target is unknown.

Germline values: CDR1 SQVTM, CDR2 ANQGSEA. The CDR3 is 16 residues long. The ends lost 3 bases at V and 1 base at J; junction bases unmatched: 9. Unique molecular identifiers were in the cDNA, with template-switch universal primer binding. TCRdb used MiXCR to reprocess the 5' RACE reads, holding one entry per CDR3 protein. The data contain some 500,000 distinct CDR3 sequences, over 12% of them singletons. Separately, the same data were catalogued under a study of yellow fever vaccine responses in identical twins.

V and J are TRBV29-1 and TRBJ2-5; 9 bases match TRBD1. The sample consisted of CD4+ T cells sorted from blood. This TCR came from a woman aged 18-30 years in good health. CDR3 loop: CSVEAGTGRFQETQYF. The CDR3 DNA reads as TGCAGCGTTGAGGCCGGGACAGGGCGCTTCCAAGAGACCCAGTACTTC.